The next 6 T cell receptor beta chains were all read from a single sample in a study of shared clonotypes between healthy human individuals. Repertoires were generated with immunoSEQ multiplex PCR, while TCRdb's copy carries only in-frame clones and drops some. The data show 450,000 to 500,000 clones, about 72% seen once. Sequencing input: PBMCs. The receptors originated from a woman aged 40 to 50 in good health. Some clones in this sample may be carry-over from other donors' samples.

The chain employs TRBV5-1 and TRBJ2-5; possibly TRBD2 for D (5 bases). This CDR3 spans 14 amino acids. V lost 0 bases and J lost 4, with 10 bases in between. The germline V gene has CDR1 SGHRS and CDR2 YFSETQ. CDR3 protein: CASSLAGRGETQYF. CDR3 in DNA: TGCGCCAGCAGCTTGGCTGGTCGGGGAGAGACCCAGTACTTC.

J is TRBJ1-2 and V is TRBV15; D gene unclear. The V gene's germline CDR1 is LNHNV and CDR2 YYDKDF (reference sequence). Trimming took 1 base from V and 7 from J, leaving 7 bases between them. The CDR3 totals 12 residues. The CDR3: CATSRGSIGYTF. CDR3 bases: TGTGCCACCAGCAGAGGGTCGATTGGCTACACCTTC.

The chain couples TRBV29-1 to TRBJ2-5; possibly TRBD2 for D (6 bases). The CDR3 extends over 13 amino acids. Looked up from germline, CDR1 is SQVTM and CDR2 is ANQGSEA. V gave up 1 base and J gave up 5 bases, with 11 bases separating them. CDR3: CSVEVGSLETQYF. CDR3 nucleotide sequence: TGCAGCGTTGAAGTCGGGAGTTTGGAGACCCAGTACTTC.

This chain uses TRBV7-8 with TRBJ1-2, with D hard to call. V dropped 5 bases and J dropped 0 bases, with 10 bases sitting between them. There are 14 residues in the CDR3. Germline V gives CDR1 SGHVS, CDR2 FQNEAQ. This chain's CDR3 is CASSGTVTNYGYTF. CDR3 DNA sequence: TGTGCCAGCAGCGGTACCGTCACTAACTATGGCTACACCTTC.

Points on this clone: A far larger clone lies a single base away; this is likely a read error. The chain employs TRBV9 and TRBJ2-7, with 10 bases that match TRBD1. CDR3 size: 15 residues. V dropped 0 bases and J dropped 2; count of bases not matched to a gene: 2. The germline V gene encodes CDR1 SGDLS and CDR2 YYNGEE. The CDR3, as DNA: TGTGCCAGCAGCGTAGAAGGGACAGGGGCCTACGAGCAGTACTTC. Its translation: CASSVEGTGAYEQYF.

This chain joins TRBV6-1 and TRBJ2-2, with D hard to call. V lost 1 base to trimming and J lost 5 bases, with 5 bases between them. Per the germline V gene, CDR1 is MNHNS and CDR2 is SASEGT. CDR3 length: 13 amino acids. The CDR3 DNA sequence: TGTGCCAGCAGTGAAGGGCTTACCGGGGAGCTGTTTTTT. Translating gives CASSEGLTGELFF.